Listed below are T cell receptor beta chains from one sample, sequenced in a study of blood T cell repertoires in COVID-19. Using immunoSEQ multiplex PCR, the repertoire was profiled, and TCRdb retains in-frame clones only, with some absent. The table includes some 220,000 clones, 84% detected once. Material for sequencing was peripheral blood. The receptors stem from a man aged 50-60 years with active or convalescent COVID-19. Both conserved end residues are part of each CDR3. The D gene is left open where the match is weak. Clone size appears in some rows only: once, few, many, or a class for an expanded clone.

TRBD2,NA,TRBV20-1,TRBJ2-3,TGCAGTGCTAGTGGGACTAGCGGCGCCACAGATACGCAGTATTTT,CSASGTSGATDTQYF
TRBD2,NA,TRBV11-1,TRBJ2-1,TGTGCCAGCAGCTTGACTAGCGAAGTCTACAATGAGCAGTTCTTC,CASSLTSEVYNEQFF
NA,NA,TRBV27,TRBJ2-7,TGTGCCAGCAGTCCAAACATCCGCTACGAGCAGTACTTC,CASSPNIRYEQYF
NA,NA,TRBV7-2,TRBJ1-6,TGTGCCAGCACCGCAACGGGGGATTCACCCCTCCACTTT,CASTATGDSPLHF
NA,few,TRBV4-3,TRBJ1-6,TGCGCCAGCAGCCTAGATCTTGGACAGTATAATTCACCCCTCCACTTT,CASSLDLGQYNSPLHF
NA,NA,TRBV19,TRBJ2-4,TGTGCCAGTAGTAGGGCCTCGAGCACGGACATTCAGTACTTC,CASSRASSTDIQYF
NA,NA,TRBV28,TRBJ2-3,TGTGCCAGCAGTTTCCGAGGCCACATCACAGATACGCAGTATTTT,CASSFRGHITDTQYF
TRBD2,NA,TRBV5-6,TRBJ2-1,TGTGCCAGCAGCTTGGCGAGCGGGGGGTCACCAGGGTACAATGAGCAGTTCTTC,CASSLASGGSPGYNEQFF
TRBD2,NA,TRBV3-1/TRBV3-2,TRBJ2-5,TGTGCCAGCAGCCCCGGGACTAGCGGGCTTCAAGAGACCCAGTACTTC,CASSPGTSGLQETQYF
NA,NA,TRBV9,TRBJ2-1,TGTGCCAGCAGCACCGTTAGCGGAAACAATGAGCAGTTCTTC,CASSTVSGNNEQFF
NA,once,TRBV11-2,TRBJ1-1,TGTGCCAGCAGCTTAGTGGCCAGGGTGGGGGGCACTGAAGCTTTCTTT,CASSLVARVGGTEAFF
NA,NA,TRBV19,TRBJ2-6,TGTGCCAGTAGCCACGACAGCTCTGGGGCCAACGTCCTGACTTTC,CASSHDSSGANVLTF
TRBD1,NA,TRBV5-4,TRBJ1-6,TGTGCCAGCAGCGATACAGGGGGCACACCCCTCCACTTT,CASSDTGGTPLHF
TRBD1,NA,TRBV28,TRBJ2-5,TGTGCCAGCAGTTTAGGGGGACAGGCTGAAGAGACCCAGTACTTC,CASSLGGQAEETQYF
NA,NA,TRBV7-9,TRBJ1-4,TGTGCCAGCAGCTTTCGGGGGGCAAGGAATAATGAAAAACTGTTTTTT,CASSFRGARNNEKLFF
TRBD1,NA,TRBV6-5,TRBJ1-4,TGTGCCAGCAGTCTAAGACAGGGGGGTGAAAAACTGTTTTTT,CASSLRQGGEKLFF
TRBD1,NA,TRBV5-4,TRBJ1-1,TGTGCCAGCAGCGGGAGGGGACAGGCAGATTTT,CASSGRGQADF
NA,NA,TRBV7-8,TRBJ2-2,TGTGCCAGCAGCTTAGGCATCCGGGAGATTAGCACCGGGGAGCTGTTTTTT,CASSLGIREISTGELFF
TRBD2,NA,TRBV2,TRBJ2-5,TGTGCCAGCAGTCGATGGACTAGCGGACCTAAAGAGACCCAGTACTTC,CASSRWTSGPKETQYF
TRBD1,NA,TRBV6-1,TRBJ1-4,TGTGCCAGCAGTGGACAGGGGGCGGGTAATGAAAAACTGTTTTTT,CASSGQGAGNEKLFF
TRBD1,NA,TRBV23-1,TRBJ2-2,TGCGCCAGCAGTCAATCACCTGACAGGGCCGGTGACACCGGGGAGCTGTTTTTT,CASSQSPDRAGDTGELFF
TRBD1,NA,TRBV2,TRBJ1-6,TGTGCCAGCAGAGGGGGACAGTCCCTCAATTCACCCCTCCACTTT,CASRGGQSLNSPLHF
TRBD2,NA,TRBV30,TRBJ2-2,TGTGCCTGGAGTTTACTAGCGTCTGGGGAGCTGTTTTTT,CAWSLLASGELFF
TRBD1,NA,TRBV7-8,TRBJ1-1,TGTGCCAGCAGCTTGGGACAGGCGAACACTGAAGCTTTCTTT,CASSLGQANTEAFF
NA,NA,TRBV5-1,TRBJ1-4,TGCGCCAGCAGCCGGGACAATCGGGAAAAACTGTTTTTT,CASSRDNREKLFF
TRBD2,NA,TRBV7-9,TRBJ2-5,TGTGCCAGCAGCCCGCCAGCGGGAGTGGCGGAAGAGACCCAGTACTTC,CASSPPAGVAEETQYF
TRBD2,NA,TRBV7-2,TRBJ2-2,TGTGCCAGCAGCGAGACTAGCGACCACCTCAGGAACACCGGGGAGCTGTTTTTT,CASSETSDHLRNTGELFF
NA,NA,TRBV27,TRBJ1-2,TGTGCCAGCAGTCCCCGGCAGGCGAACTATGGCTACACCTTC,CASSPRQANYGYTF
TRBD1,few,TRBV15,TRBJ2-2,TGTGCCACCAGCCGGGACAGGGCTGACACCGGGGAGCTGTTTTTT,CATSRDRADTGELFF